This is a list of T cell receptor beta chains from one sample in a study of cytomegalovirus exposure and HLA in healthy donors. Profiling relied on immunoSEQ multiplex PCR, and the TCRdb table lists in-frame clones only, not all of them. This sample yields approximately 120,000 clones, of which about 74% are seen a single time; roughly 2.6% belongs to the top ten. The sample taken for sequencing was PBMCs. The receptors here all came from a female donor in good health and CMV-seronegative. Each CDR3 is given with its conserved first and last residue. D genes are given only for firm matches.

V gene,D gene,J gene,CDR3 DNA,CDR3 protein
TRBV18,TRBD1,TRBJ2-7,TGTGCCAGCTCCCGAACAGGGGGATACGAGCAGTACTTC,CASSRTGGYEQYF
TRBV5-4,.,TRBJ1-2,TGTGCCAGCAGCTTGTCCCCGGGTACTAACTATGGCTACACCTTC,CASSLSPGTNYGYTF
TRBV11-2,.,TRBJ1-6,TGTGCCAGCAGCCAGACAGGTTACCATTCACCCCTCCACTTT,CASSQTGYHSPLHF
TRBV10-2,TRBD1,TRBJ1-6,TGCGCCAGCAGTGAGTCGGTGGGACAGGGGGCAAATAATTCACCCCTCCACTTT,CASSESVGQGANNSPLHF
TRBV4-3,.,TRBJ1-1,TGCGCCAGCAGCCGTAAATTGAACACTGAAGCTTTCTTT,CASSRKLNTEAFF
TRBV6-1,.,TRBJ2-7,TGTGCCAGCACCAGGGCCAGGGGAAGGGACGAGCAGTACTTC,CASTRARGRDEQYF
TRBV6-5,TRBD1,TRBJ1-1,TGTGCCAGCAGTTCGGGACAGGGCGGAGTGGCTGAAGCTTTCTTT,CASSSGQGGVAEAFF
TRBV19,TRBD2,TRBJ2-5,TGTGCCAGTAGTATTCAGGGAGGGGAGACCCAGTACTTC,CASSIQGGETQYF
TRBV12-1,.,TRBJ2-2,.,CAGQWAVGAGELFF
TRBV6-6,TRBD2,TRBJ2-7,TGTGCCGGCGGGGGTAGGGAAAACTACGAGCAGTACTTC,CAGGGRENYEQYF
TRBV29-1,.,TRBJ1-4,TGCAGCGTTGAAACCCGGCAGGCAACTAATGAAAAACTGTTTTTT,CSVETRQATNEKLFF
TRBV11-2,.,TRBJ1-2,TGTGCCAGCAGCTTAGATCAGGGAACCTATGGCTACACCTTC,CASSLDQGTYGYTF
TRBV18,.,TRBJ1-4,TGTGCCAGCTCACCGTTGGACAGCACCCGAGCAACTAATGAAAAACTGTTTTTT,CASSPLDSTRATNEKLFF
TRBV5-4,TRBD1,TRBJ1-1,TGTGCCAGCAGCCCTGTGGGACAGGCGGCTTTCTTT,CASSPVGQAAFF
TRBV7-2,.,TRBJ2-1,TGTGCCAGCAGCTCTGGAGGGGCGGGGGCGTCCTACAATGAGCAGTTCTTC,CASSSGGAGASYNEQFF
TRBV27,TRBD1,TRBJ2-7,TGTGCCAGCAGTGAAAAATTCGGACAGGGTTCCTACGAGCAGTACTTC,CASSEKFGQGSYEQYF
TRBV5-4,.,TRBJ2-7,TGTGCCAGCAGCCCAAAGTTAGAGGGGGCCTACGAGCAGTACTTC,CASSPKLEGAYEQYF
TRBV18,.,TRBJ1-6,TGTGCCAGCTCACCCTTAGGCTTGCGGGGTAATTCACCCCTCCACTTT,CASSPLGLRGNSPLHF